The 30 T cell receptor beta chains listed next were all sequenced from one sample in a study of T cell responses to AZD1222 COVID-19 vaccine. Data came from immunoSEQ multiplex PCR; TCRdb stores just in-frame clones and leaves some out. Here the sample spans about 100,000 clones, around 87% being singletons. The sequenced sample was peripheral blood, obtained on day 0 of AZD1222 vaccination. These receptors originate from an adult in good health.

The chain links TRBV11-1 to TRBJ1-1, with D unclear. Germline assignment: CDR1 SGHAT and CDR2 FQDESV (reference sequence). V was clipped by 5 bases and J by 0 bases, with 16 bases between them. The CDR3 extends over 16 amino acids. CDR3 DNA sequence: TGTGCCAGCAGCCCCGACTGGGAGGATTTGAACACTGAAGCTTTCTTT. This sequence encodes CASSPDWEDLNTEAFF.

The V call is TRBV15, the J call TRBJ1-1; D call uncertain. There are 13 residues in the CDR3. Trimming took 6 bases from V and 0 from J, leaving 8 bases between them. Germline CDR1 and CDR2: LNHNV and YYDKDF (reference sequence). Here the CDR3 reads CATREGLNTEAFF. CDR3 sequence (DNA): TGTGCCACCAGGGAAGGTCTGAACACTGAAGCTTTCTTT.

V and J are TRBV5-1 and TRBJ2-7, with 7 bases aligning to TRBD2. CDR1 SGHRS and CDR2 YFSETQ come from the germline V gene. V was pared by 0 bases and J by 6 bases, with 9 bases of the junction left unmatched. The CDR3 is 15 residues long. The CDR3 DNA follows: TGCGCCAGCAGCTTGGGGGCGGGGGTCAGGGCCGAGCAGTACTTC. Protein: CASSLGAGVRAEQYF. Filled out from reference TRBV5-1 and TRBJ2-7, the complete variable domain reads KAGVTQTPRYLIKTRGQQVTLSCSPISGHRSVSWYQQTPGQGLQFLFEYFSETQRNKGNFPGRFSGRQFSNSRSEMNVSTLELGDSALYLCASSLGAGVRAEQYFGPGTRLTVT.

The chain couples TRBV6-5 to TRBJ1-2; 7 bases are shared with TRBD1. Germline V lookup: CDR1 MNHEY, CDR2 SVGAGI. The CDR3 is 14 amino acids. The junction had 7 bases not matched to a gene; V was cut back by 6 bases and J by 3 bases. The CDR3 region has the DNA TGTGCCAGCAGACTACACACAGGGGACTATGGCTACACCTTC. This codes for CASRLHTGDYGYTF.

V is TRBV10-2 and J is TRBJ2-5; perhaps D is TRBD1 or TRBD2 (5 bases each). Trimming stripped 6 bases from V and 2 bases from J, with 13 bases between. Germline loops: CDR1 WSHSY, CDR2 SAAADI. This CDR3 has 14 residues. CDR3 protein: CASRLGGIQETQYF. The CDR3 nucleotides read TGCGCCAGCAGACTTGGGGGTATACAAGAGACCCAGTACTTC.

The V gene is TRBV19, the J gene TRBJ2-7, with TRBD1 identical over 8 bases. CDR1 is LNHDA, CDR2 SQIVND, per germline (reference sequence). Trimming cost V 1 base and J 4 bases; bases outside gene matches: 6. This CDR3 has 15 amino acids. The CDR3 nucleotides are TGTGCCAGTAGTATAGCGTCAGGGGGCGTGTACGAGCAGTACTTC. Residues: CASSIASGGVYEQYF.

V and J are TRBV4-3 and TRBJ1-2; possibly TRBD1 for D (6 bases). CDR1 is LGHNA and CDR2 is YSLEER in the germline V gene. Trimming removed 2 bases from V and 7 bases from J, with 17 bases in between. The length of the CDR3 is 15 residues. For the CDR3, the DNA is TGCGCCAGCAGCCAATTCACGCAGGGACAACGTGGCTACACCTTC. Translated, it gives CASSQFTQGQRGYTF.

This chain joins TRBV11-3 and TRBJ1-6; D unresolved. The ends were cut back, 1 base at V and 4 bases at J, with 11 bases in the middle. The length of the CDR3 is 16 residues. CDR1 and CDR2 from the germline V gene are SGHNT and YENEEA. CDR3 residues: CASSLGSQLYNSPLHF. CDR3 DNA sequence: TGTGCCAGCAGCTTAGGGTCGCAGCTGTATAATTCACCCCTCCACTTT.

The chain has TRBV6-4 and TRBJ1-1, with TRBD1 matching over 9 bases. The germline CDR1 and CDR2 sequences are MRHNA and SNTAGT. This CDR3 comprises 13 residues. With 6 bases clipped from V and 6 bases from J, the junction kept 5 bases outside the gene matches. Here the CDR3 DNA reads TGTGCCAGCAGGGACAGGGGAGGAGCTGAAGCTTTCTTT. Protein: CASRDRGGAEAFF.

This clone was seen more than once but under ten times. V gene TRBV30 combines with J gene TRBJ2-7, with 7 bases identical to TRBD2. Germline CDR1 GTSNPN, CDR2 SVGIG (reference sequence). This CDR3 comprises 13 residues. CDR3 sequence reads: CLVEPSGTYEQYF. The CDR3 region has the DNA TGTTTGGTGGAACCTAGCGGTACCTACGAGCAGTACTTC.

The V and J genes are TRBV7-2 and TRBJ2-7; TRBD1 or TRBD2 may be the D gene (6 bases each). The ends were cut back, 6 bases at V and 10 bases at J, with 16 bases in the middle. CDR1 and CDR2 (germline): SGHTA, FQGNSA. The CDR3 contains 12 residues. The CDR3: CASSPGGLDQYF. The CDR3 region has the DNA TGTGCCAGCAGTCCCGGGGGCCTGGACCAGTACTTC.

The gene calls are TRBV11-2 and TRBJ2-3, with 7 nucleotides matching TRBD2. V lost 2 bases to trimming and J lost 0 bases; unmatched junction nucleotides: 2. Germline CDR1 and CDR2: SGHAT and FQNNGV. This CDR3 has 15 residues. In DNA form, the CDR3 reads TGTGCCAGCAGCTTATTTAGCGGGAGCACAGATACGCAGTATTTT. Translation gives CASSLFSGSTDTQYF.

This chain links TRBV4-2 with TRBJ2-2; 7 nucleotides line up with TRBD2. This CDR3 comprises 17 residues. Germline-derived CDR1 and CDR2 are LGHNA and YNFKEQ. J lost 2 bases, V lost 1 base, and 7 bases had no gene match. CDR3 region: CASSQGGGLVNTGELFF. CDR3 sequence (DNA): TGTGCCAGCAGCCAAGGGGGGGGACTTGTCAACACCGGGGAGCTGTTTTTT.

The J gene is TRBJ2-7, the V gene TRBV3-1 (or the pseudogene TRBV3-2), with 8 bases fitting TRBD1. The CDR3 length is 13 residues. With 4 bases clipped from V and 1 base from J, the junction kept 0 bases outside the gene matches. Germline-derived CDR1 and CDR2 are LGHDT and YNNKEL (reference sequence). CDR3 loop: CASSRQGSYEQYF. As DNA, the CDR3 is TGTGCCAGCAGCCGACAGGGGTCCTACGAGCAGTACTTC.

The chain carries TRBV7-2 and TRBJ2-5; D remains unclear. The CDR3 has 13 amino acids. Germline V gene lookup returns CDR1 SGHTA and CDR2 FQGNSA. V was clipped by 1 base and J by 5 bases, with 8 bases between them. In nucleotides, the CDR3 is TGTGCCAGCAGCTTAGGCAGGTGGGAGACCCAGTACTTC. Protein: CASSLGRWETQYF.

The V call is TRBV20-1, the J call TRBJ2-5, with 11 bases fitting TRBD2. The CDR3 spans 16 residues. Germline V gives CDR1 DFQATT, CDR2 SNEGSKA (reference sequence). V trimming: 3 bases; J trimming: 1 base; junction bases outside the gene matches: 7. In DNA form, the CDR3 reads TGCAGTGCTAGTGGGCTAGCGGGAGGCTTCCAAGAGACCCAGTACTTC. As protein: CSASGLAGGFQETQYF.

The V call is TRBV6-5, the J call TRBJ2-5, with 10 bases aligning to TRBD2. The germline V gene encodes CDR1 MNHEY and CDR2 SVGAGI. The ends lost 2 bases at V and 1 base at J; junction bases unmatched: 1. CDR3 length: 15 residues. This chain's CDR3 is CASSYGLAAQETQYF. The CDR3 nucleotides read TGTGCCAGCAGTTACGGACTAGCGGCCCAAGAGACCCAGTACTTC.

CDR3 nucleotide sequence: TGTGCCTGGGGGGGGCCCGATACTAATGAAAAACTGTTTTTT. Protein product: CAWGGPDTNEKLFF. The chain uses TRBV30 and TRBJ1-4, with D possibly matching TRBD1 (6 bases). Germline V gene data show CDR1 as GTSNPN and CDR2 as SVGIG (reference sequence). V was clipped by 5 bases and J by 2 bases, with 12 bases between them. This CDR3 is built from 14 residues. The variable domain in full, with the rest retrieved from reference TRBV30 and TRBJ1-4, is SQTIHQWPATLVQPVGSPLSLECTVEGTSNPNLYWYRQAAGRGLQLLFYSVGIGQISSEVPQNLSASRPQDRQFILSSKKLLLSDSGFYLCAWGGPDTNEKLFFGSGTQLSVL.

This chain joins TRBV27 and TRBJ1-5; D unresolved. This CDR3 has 12 amino acids. Germline V gene lookup returns CDR1 MNHEY and CDR2 SMNVEV (reference sequence). V dropped 5 bases and J dropped 7 bases, with 9 bases sitting between them. The CDR3 DNA follows: TGTGCCAGCAGTCCCTACGGACAGCCCCAGCATTTT. It yields the protein CASSPYGQPQHF.

J is TRBJ2-2 and V is TRBV5-6; D unresolved. The CDR3 spans 16 residues. CDR1 is SGHDT and CDR2 is YYEEEE in the germline V gene. Trimming took off 0 bases at V and 1 base at J, with 10 bases between the two ends. The CDR3 coding sequence is TGTGCCAGCAGCTTGGGCACAACATGGAACACCGGGGAGCTGTTTTTT. Its protein is CASSLGTTWNTGELFF.

The gene calls are TRBV7-9 and TRBJ1-1; possibly TRBD1 for D (5 bases). Germline lookup yields CDR1 SEHNR and CDR2 FQNEAQ (reference sequence). The CDR3 sequence is 14 residues long. Trimming stripped 3 bases from V and 5 bases from J, with 13 bases between. Written as DNA, the CDR3 is TGTGCCAGCAGCTTTAGCGCACGGGGGACTGAAGCTTTCTTT. It is translated as CASSFSARGTEAFF.

This chain connects TRBV30 to TRBJ2-1, with 11 bases that match TRBD2. The CDR3 runs to 16 residues. V was clipped by 4 bases and J by 11 bases; unmatched bases: 16. Germline V gene sequence: CDR1 GTSNPN, CDR2 SVGIG (reference sequence). CDR3 nucleotide sequence: TGTGCCTGGACCAACACCAGGGGAACTAGCGGGGGAAAGCAGTTCTTC. Translated, it gives CAWTNTRGTSGGKQFF.

The chain is built from TRBV6-5 and TRBJ1-2; 8 nucleotides match TRBD1. The CDR3 totals 16 residues. V lost 2 bases and J lost 3; bases outside the gene matches: 8. Per the germline V gene, CDR1 is MNHEY and CDR2 is SVGAGI. CDR3 residues: CASSYQAGGSYYGYTF. The CDR3 DNA reads as TGTGCCAGCAGTTACCAGGCAGGGGGCTCATACTATGGCTACACCTTC.

V is TRBV9 and J is TRBJ2-7; the match to TRBD1 covers 9 bases. Trimming removed 0 bases from V and 3 bases from J; junction bases left unmatched: 4. Germline V gene data show CDR1 as SGDLS and CDR2 as YYNGEE. CDR3 length: 15 amino acids. DNA for the CDR3: TGTGCCAGCAGCGTAGAGGGACAGGGCGGCTACGAGCAGTACTTC. Translating gives CASSVEGQGGYEQYF. The whole variable domain, filled in from reference TRBV9 and TRBJ2-7, reads DSGVTQTPKHLITATGQRVTLRCSPRSGDLSVYWYQQSLDQGLQFLIQYYNGEERAKGNILERFSAQQFPDLHSELNLSSLELGDSALYFCASSVEGQGGYEQYFGPGTRLTVT.

The rearrangement uses TRBV29-1 and TRBJ1-1, with TRBD1 as a possible D gene (5 bases). Looked up from germline, CDR1 is SQVTM and CDR2 is ANQGSEA. The CDR3 has 14 residues. V dropped 3 bases and J dropped 1 base, with 12 bases sitting between them. CDR3 in amino acids: CSVDPGSANTEAFF. The CDR3 region has the DNA TGCAGCGTTGACCCAGGGTCGGCGAACACTGAAGCTTTCTTT. The variable domain in full, completed from reference TRBV29-1 and TRBJ1-1, reads SAVISQKPSRDICQRGTSLTIQCQVDSQVTMMFWYRQQPGQSLTLIATANQGSEATYESGFVIDKFPISRPNLTFSTLTVSNMSPEDSSIYLCSVDPGSANTEAFFGQGTRLTVV.

CDR3: CASSLVMNTEAFF. In DNA, the CDR3 is TGTGCCAGCAGCTTGGTAATGAACACTGAAGCTTTCTTT. The chain recombines TRBV5-5 with TRBJ1-1; D not certain. Germline assignment: CDR1 SGHKS and CDR2 YYEKEE (reference sequence). CDR3 length: 13 amino acids. With 0 bases removed from V and 0 bases from J, the gap between germline ends came to 3 bases. Filled out from reference TRBV5-5 and TRBJ1-1, the complete variable domain reads DAGVTQSPTHLIKTRGQQVTLRCSPISGHKSVSWYQQVLGQGPQFIFQYYEKEERGRGNFPDRFSARQFPNYSSELNVNALLLGDSALYLCASSLVMNTEAFFGQGTRLTVV.

This rearrangement joins TRBV20-1 to TRBJ2-1; 7 bases are a match to TRBD2. Germline CDR1 is DFQATT and CDR2 is SNEGSKA (reference sequence). V lost 3 bases to trimming and J lost 4 bases; unmatched junction nucleotides: 6. This CDR3 is 14 amino acids long. CDR3 DNA: TGCAGTGCTAGTGGGGGGGATTCTTACAATGAGCAGTTCTTC. Translation gives CSASGGDSYNEQFF.

CDR3 region: CASSQGQLGEKLFF. The DNA of the CDR3 is TGTGCCAGCAGCCAAGGACAGCTGGGGGAAAAACTGTTTTTT. The V gene is TRBV3-1 (or the pseudogene TRBV3-2), the J gene TRBJ1-4; maybe TRBD1 (5 bases). V gave up 1 base and J gave up 8 bases, with 11 bases separating them. The length of the CDR3 is 14 residues. Germline values: CDR1 LGHDT, CDR2 YNNKEL (reference sequence).

This rearrangement joins TRBV5-8 to TRBJ2-1; TRBD2 agrees at 15 bases. From germline, CDR1 is SGHTS and CDR2 YDEGEE. Unmatched junction bases numbered 5, after V lost 0 bases and J lost 13 bases. The length of the CDR3 is 15 residues. CDR3 loop: CASSLEGLAGGPQFF. The CDR3 DNA reads TGTGCCAGCAGCTTGGAGGGACTAGCGGGGGGTCCCCAGTTCTTC.

The chain carries TRBV2 and TRBJ2-5, with a possible D match to TRBD2 (7 bases). V gave up 5 bases and J gave up 5 bases, with 21 bases separating them. This CDR3 region has 16 residues. Germline loops: CDR1 SNHLY, CDR2 FYNNEI. For the CDR3, the DNA is TGTGCCAGCAGTTCCAGACGGTGGGGGGGCCGGGAGACCCAGTACTTC. Protein: CASSSRRWGGRETQYF.